What follows are 10 T cell receptor beta chains derived from one specimen sequenced in a study of blood T cell repertoires in COVID-19. Sequencing used immunoSEQ multiplex PCR; TCRdb keeps in-frame clones, though not all of them. The sample has 360,000 or so clones, roughly 90% seen once. The material sequenced was PBMCs or T cells enriched from blood (not recorded which). These receptor sequences come from a woman aged 25 to 39 who had been exposed to COVID-19.

The chain employs TRBV7-2 and TRBJ2-7; 9 bases agree with TRBD1. V lost 6 bases, J lost 6 bases, and 12 bases stayed unmatched. The germline V gene encodes CDR1 SGHTA and CDR2 FQGNSA. The CDR3 contains 15 residues. CDR3 in DNA: TGTGCCAGCAGATTAACCGGGACAGGGATCCGCGAGCAGTACTTC. It yields the protein CASRLTGTGIREQYF.

The chain is built from TRBV30 and TRBJ2-7, with TRBD1 matching 7 bases. This CDR3 has 14 amino acids. CDR1 and CDR2 from the germline V gene are GTSNPN and SVGIG (reference sequence). V trimming: 5 bases; J trimming: 2 bases; junction bases outside the gene matches: 9. Written as DNA, the CDR3 is TGTGCCTGGGGCACTTCGGGACAGCCCTACGAGCAGTACTTC. This sequence encodes CAWGTSGQPYEQYF.

Only a few counts were recorded for this clone. This chain joins TRBV5-1 and TRBJ1-2; 9 bases line up with TRBD1. V dropped 4 bases and J dropped 6; count of bases not matched to a gene: 4. This CDR3 spans 13 amino acids. CDR1 is SGHRS and CDR2 is YFSETQ in the germline V gene. The CDR3: CASSAQGAHGYTF. CDR3 in DNA: TGCGCCAGCAGCGCACAGGGGGCGCATGGCTACACCTTC.

This clone was picked up one time. V is TRBV18 and J is TRBJ2-5, with 8 bases identical to TRBD2. The CDR3 is 15 residues long. The V segment lost 2 bases and the J segment 5 bases; nucleotides outside the gene matches: 7. Germline lookup yields CDR1 KGHSH and CDR2 LQKENI. CDR3 region: CASSPISGSRETQYF. For the CDR3, the DNA is TGTGCCAGCTCACCAATAAGCGGGAGTAGGGAGACCCAGTACTTC. Using reference TRBV18 and TRBJ2-5 for the parts outside the CDR3, the full variable domain is NAGVMQNPRHLVRRRGQEARLRCSPMKGHSHVYWYRQLPEEGLKFMVYLQKENIIDESGMPKERFSAEFPKEGPSILRIQQVVRGDSAAYFCASSPISGSRETQYFGPGTRLLVL.

The gene calls are TRBV15 and TRBJ2-7; D is undetermined. The germline CDR1 and CDR2 sequences are LNHNV and YYDKDF (reference sequence). The V gene lost 0 bases and the J gene lost 3 bases, with 15 bases spanning the gap. The CDR3 sequence is 16 residues long. Written as DNA, the CDR3 is TGTGCCACCAGCAGAGATAGGCAGGTCGTGCTCTACGAGCAGTACTTC. It codes for CATSRDRQVVLYEQYF.

The rearrangement joins TRBV6-6 to TRBJ2-1, with 7 positions matching TRBD1. The CDR3 sequence is 16 residues long. The junction had 10 bases not matched to a gene; V was cut back by 6 bases and J by 2 bases. Germline V gene lookup returns CDR1 MNHNY and CDR2 SVGAGI (reference sequence). The CDR3 sequence is CASSSLRQGPYNEQFF. CDR3 bases: TGTGCCAGCAGCTCCCTCCGACAGGGCCCCTACAATGAGCAGTTCTTC.

This clone has a single count. The chain is built from TRBV7-9 and TRBJ2-7, with D possibly TRBD2 on 5 matching bases. The CDR3 length is 13 residues. Germline-derived CDR1 and CDR2 are SEHNR and FQNEAQ (reference sequence). V was trimmed by 5 bases and J by 7 bases, leaving 15 bases between them. The CDR3 sequence is CASSALYGGEQYF. The CDR3 DNA reads TGTGCCAGCAGCGCTTTATATGGAGGAGAGCAGTACTTC.

This chain connects TRBV27 to TRBJ1-2, with 9 positions matching TRBD1. The CDR3 extends over 13 amino acids. After removal of 5 bases from V and 8 bases from J, the junction contained 6 bases not matched to a gene. Germline values: CDR1 MNHEY, CDR2 SMNVEV (reference sequence). This CDR3 reads CASSATGGWGYTF. In DNA, the CDR3 is TGTGCCAGCAGTGCAACAGGGGGCTGGGGCTACACCTTC.

The chain has TRBV7-9 and TRBJ2-1, with TRBD2 identical over 7 bases. V gave up 8 bases and J gave up 8 bases; unmatched junction bases: 15. Germline V lookup: CDR1 SEHNR, CDR2 FQNEAQ (reference sequence). The CDR3 runs 15 residues. The CDR3 region has the DNA TGTGCCAGCCAACCGAGGGCTAGCGGTTACTATGAGCAGTTCTTC. As protein: CASQPRASGYYEQFF.

The rearrangement links TRBV18 to TRBJ1-4; no definite D call. Trimming left V 1 base short and J 4 bases short, with 7 bases between. Germline lookup yields CDR1 KGHSH and CDR2 LQKENI. The CDR3 is 14 residues long. The CDR3 loop is CASSPQGVNEKLFF. CDR3 bases: TGTGCCAGCTCACCACAGGGAGTTAATGAAAAACTGTTTTTT.